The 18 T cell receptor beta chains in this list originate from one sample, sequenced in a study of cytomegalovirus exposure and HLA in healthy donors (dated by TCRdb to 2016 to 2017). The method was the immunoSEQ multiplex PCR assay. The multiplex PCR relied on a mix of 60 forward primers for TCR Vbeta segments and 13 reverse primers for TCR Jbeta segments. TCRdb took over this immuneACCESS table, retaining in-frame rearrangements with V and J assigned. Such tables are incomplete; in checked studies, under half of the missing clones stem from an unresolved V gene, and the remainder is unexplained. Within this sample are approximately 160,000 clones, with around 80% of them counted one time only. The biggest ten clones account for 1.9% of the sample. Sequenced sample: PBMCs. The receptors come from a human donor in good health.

Here the CDR3 DNA reads TGTGCCAGCAGCCCCCTAGACAGGACCTACGAGCAGTACTTC. Its translation is CASSPLDRTYEQYF. V usage is TRBV9 and J usage is TRBJ2-7; weak D call: TRBD1 (6 bases). V lost 4 bases and J 2 bases, leaving 13 bases between the germline ends. Germline values: CDR1 SGDLS, CDR2 YYNGEE. CDR3 size: 14 residues. The variable domain in full, completed from reference TRBV9 and TRBJ2-7, reads DSGVTQTPKHLITATGQRVTLRCSPRSGDLSVYWYQQSLDQGLQFLIQYYNGEERAKGNILERFSAQQFPDLHSELNLSSLELGDSALYFCASSPLDRTYEQYFGPGTRLTVT.

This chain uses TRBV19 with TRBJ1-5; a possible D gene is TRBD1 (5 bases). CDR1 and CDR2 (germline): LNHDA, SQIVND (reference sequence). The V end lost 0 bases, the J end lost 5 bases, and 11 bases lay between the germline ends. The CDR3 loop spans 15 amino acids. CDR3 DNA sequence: TGTGCCAGTAGTATAGATGGGGGGGGGTATCAGCCCCAGCATTTT. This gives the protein CASSIDGGGYQPQHF.

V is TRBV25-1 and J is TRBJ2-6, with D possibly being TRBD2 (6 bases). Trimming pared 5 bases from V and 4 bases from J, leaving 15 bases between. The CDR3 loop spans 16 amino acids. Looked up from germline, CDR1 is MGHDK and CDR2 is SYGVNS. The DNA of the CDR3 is TGTGCCAGCAGTAGTTCGGAGGGATGGGGGGCCAACGTCCTGACTTTC. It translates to CASSSSEGWGANVLTF. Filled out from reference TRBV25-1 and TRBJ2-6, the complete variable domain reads EADIYQTPRYLVIGTGKKITLECSQTMGHDKMYWYQQDPGMELHLIHYSYGVNSTEKGDLSSESTVSRIRTEHFPLTLESARPSHTSQYLCASSSSEGWGANVLTFGAGSRLTVL.

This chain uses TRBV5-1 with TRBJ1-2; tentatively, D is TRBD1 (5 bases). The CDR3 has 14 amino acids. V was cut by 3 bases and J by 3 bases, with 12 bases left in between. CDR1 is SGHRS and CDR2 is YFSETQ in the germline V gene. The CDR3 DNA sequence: TGCGCCAGCAGCTGGCGTGGGGGGGACTATGGCTACACCTTC. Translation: CASSWRGGDYGYTF.

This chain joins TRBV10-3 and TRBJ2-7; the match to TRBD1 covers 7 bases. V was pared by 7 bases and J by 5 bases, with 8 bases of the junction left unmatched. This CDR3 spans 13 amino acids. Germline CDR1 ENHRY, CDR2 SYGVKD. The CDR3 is CAIKGQLDHEQYF. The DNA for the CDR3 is TGTGCCATCAAGGGACAGCTCGACCACGAGCAGTACTTC.

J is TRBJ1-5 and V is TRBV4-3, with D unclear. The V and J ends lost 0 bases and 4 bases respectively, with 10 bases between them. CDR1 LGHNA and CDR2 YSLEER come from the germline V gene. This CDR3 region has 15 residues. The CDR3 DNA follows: TGCGCCAGCAGCCAAGATTTAGGCGGTAATCAGCCCCAGCATTTT. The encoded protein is CASSQDLGGNQPQHF.

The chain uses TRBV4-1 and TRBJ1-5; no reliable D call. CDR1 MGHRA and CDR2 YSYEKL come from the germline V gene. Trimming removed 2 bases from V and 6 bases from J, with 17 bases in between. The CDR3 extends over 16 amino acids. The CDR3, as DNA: TGCGCCAGCAGCCAAACACCCCTGTTAGGGAGTCAGCCCCAGCATTTT. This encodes CASSQTPLLGSQPQHF.

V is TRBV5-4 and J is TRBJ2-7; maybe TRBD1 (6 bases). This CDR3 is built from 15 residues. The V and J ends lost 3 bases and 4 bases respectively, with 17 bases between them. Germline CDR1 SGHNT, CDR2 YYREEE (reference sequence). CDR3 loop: CASSSPAQGLYEQYF. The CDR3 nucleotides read TGTGCCAGCAGCTCCCCGGCCCAGGGGCTTTACGAGCAGTACTTC.

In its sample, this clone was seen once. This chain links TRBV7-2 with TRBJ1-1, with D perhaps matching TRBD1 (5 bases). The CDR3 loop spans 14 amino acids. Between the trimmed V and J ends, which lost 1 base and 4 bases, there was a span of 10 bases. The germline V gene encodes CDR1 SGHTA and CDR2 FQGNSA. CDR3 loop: CASSLGGGGTEAFF. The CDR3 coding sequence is TGTGCCAGCAGCTTAGGGGGCGGCGGCACTGAAGCTTTCTTT.

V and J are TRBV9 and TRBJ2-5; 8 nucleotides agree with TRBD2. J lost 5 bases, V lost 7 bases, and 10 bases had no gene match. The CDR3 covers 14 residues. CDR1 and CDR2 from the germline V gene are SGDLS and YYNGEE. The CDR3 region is CASSYGGARETQYF. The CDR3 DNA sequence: TGTGCCAGCTCGTACGGGGGGGCCAGGGAGACCCAGTACTTC. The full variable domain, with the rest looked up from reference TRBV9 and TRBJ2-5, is DSGVTQTPKHLITATGQRVTLRCSPRSGDLSVYWYQQSLDQGLQFLIQYYNGEERAKGNILERFSAQQFPDLHSELNLSSLELGDSALYFCASSYGGARETQYFGPGTRLLVL.

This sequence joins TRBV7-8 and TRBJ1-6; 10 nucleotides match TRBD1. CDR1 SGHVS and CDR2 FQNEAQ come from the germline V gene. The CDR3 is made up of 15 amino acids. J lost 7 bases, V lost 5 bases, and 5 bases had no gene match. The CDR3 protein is CASSPLGQGNSPLHF. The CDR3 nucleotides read TGTGCCAGCAGCCCGCTGGGACAGGGGAATTCACCCCTCCACTTT.

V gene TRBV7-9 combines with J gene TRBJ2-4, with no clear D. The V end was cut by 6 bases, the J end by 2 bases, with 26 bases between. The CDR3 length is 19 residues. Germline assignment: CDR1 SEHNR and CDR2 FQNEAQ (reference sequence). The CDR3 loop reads CASSFTRSVNEVPKNIQYF. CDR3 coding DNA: TGTGCCAGCAGTTTTACGCGCTCCGTTAATGAGGTACCCAAAAACATTCAGTACTTC.

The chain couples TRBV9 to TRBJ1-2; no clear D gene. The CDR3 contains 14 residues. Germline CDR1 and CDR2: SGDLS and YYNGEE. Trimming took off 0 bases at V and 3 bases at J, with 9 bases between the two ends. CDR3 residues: CASSVDGRHYGYTF. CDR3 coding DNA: TGTGCCAGCAGCGTAGATGGGAGACACTATGGCTACACCTTC. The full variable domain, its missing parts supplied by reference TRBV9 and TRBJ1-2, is DSGVTQTPKHLITATGQRVTLRCSPRSGDLSVYWYQQSLDQGLQFLIQYYNGEERAKGNILERFSAQQFPDLHSELNLSSLELGDSALYFCASSVDGRHYGYTFGSGTRLTVV.

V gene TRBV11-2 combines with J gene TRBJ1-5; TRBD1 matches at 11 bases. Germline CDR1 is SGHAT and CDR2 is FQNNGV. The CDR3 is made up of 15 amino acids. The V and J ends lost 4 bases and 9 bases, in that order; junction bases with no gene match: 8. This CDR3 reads CASSSTPGQGGPQHF. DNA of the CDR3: TGTGCCAGCAGCTCGACTCCGGGACAGGGGGGGCCCCAGCATTTT.

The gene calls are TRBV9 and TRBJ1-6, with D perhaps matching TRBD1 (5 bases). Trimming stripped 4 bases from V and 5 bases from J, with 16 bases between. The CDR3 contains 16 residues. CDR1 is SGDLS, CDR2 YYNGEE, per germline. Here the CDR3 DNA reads TGTGCCAGCAGCACCGGGGAGGCAGGGAATAATTCACCCCTCCACTTT. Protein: CASSTGEAGNNSPLHF.

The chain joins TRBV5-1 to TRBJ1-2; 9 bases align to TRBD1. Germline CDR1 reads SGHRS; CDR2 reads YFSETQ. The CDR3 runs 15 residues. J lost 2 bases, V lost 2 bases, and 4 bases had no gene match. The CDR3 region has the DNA TGCGCCAGCAGCTTAACCGGGACAGGGAACTATGGCTACACCTTC. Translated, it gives CASSLTGTGNYGYTF.

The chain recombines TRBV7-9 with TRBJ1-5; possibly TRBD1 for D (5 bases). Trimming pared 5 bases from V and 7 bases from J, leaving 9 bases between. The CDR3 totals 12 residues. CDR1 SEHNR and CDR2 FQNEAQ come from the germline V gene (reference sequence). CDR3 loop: CASSLEGQPQHF. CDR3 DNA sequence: TGTGCCAGCAGCCTGGAGGGGCAGCCCCAGCATTTT.

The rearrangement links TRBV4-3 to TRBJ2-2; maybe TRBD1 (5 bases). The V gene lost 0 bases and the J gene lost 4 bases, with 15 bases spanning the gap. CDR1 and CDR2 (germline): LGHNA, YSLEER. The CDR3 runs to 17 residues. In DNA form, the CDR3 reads TGCGCCAGCAGCCAAGATCTGACAGACGCGTTCACCGGGGAGCTGTTTTTT. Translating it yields CASSQDLTDAFTGELFF.